A single sample gave rise to the 16 T cell receptor beta chains below, sequenced in a study of blood T cell repertoires in COVID-19. Profiling relied on immunoSEQ multiplex PCR, and the TCRdb table lists in-frame clones only, not all of them. The table has 150,000 to 200,000 clones, approximately 87% seen once; the top ten hold under 4.5%. The sample taken for sequencing was peripheral blood. The source is a woman in her sixties or seventies with acute or convalescent COVID-19.

This clone was found once. The chain uses TRBV20-1 and TRBJ2-3; 7 bases align to TRBD2. This CDR3 has 14 amino acids. After removal of 3 bases from V and 2 bases from J, the junction contained 5 bases not matched to a gene. CDR1 DFQATT and CDR2 SNEGSKA come from the germline V gene (reference sequence). In DNA, the CDR3 is TGCAGTGCTAGTGTCGGGGGGAACACAGATACGCAGTATTTT. It is translated as CSASVGGNTDTQYF.

In its sample, this clone was seen once. The J gene is TRBJ2-3, the V gene TRBV28, with 12 bases identical to TRBD1. V was clipped by 4 bases and J by 8 bases; unmatched bases: 10. Germline CDR1 MDHEN, CDR2 SYDVKM. The CDR3 has 16 amino acids. CDR3 nucleotide sequence: TGTGCCAGCAGTTCCCCCGGGACAGGGGGCGCGGGTACGCAGTATTTT. It codes for CASSSPGTGGAGTQYF.

This chain connects TRBV2 to TRBJ2-7; D is unclear. With 5 bases removed from V and 4 bases from J, the gap between germline ends came to 9 bases. Looked up from germline, CDR1 is SNHLY and CDR2 is FYNNEI. This CDR3 has 12 residues. CDR3 bases: TGTGCCAGCAGTCCGGTTTTGTACGAGCAGTACTTC. Residues: CASSPVLYEQYF.

V usage is TRBV5-4 and J usage is TRBJ2-1; weak D call: TRBD1 (7 bases). This CDR3 comprises 16 residues. Per the germline V gene, CDR1 is SGHNT and CDR2 is YYREEE (reference sequence). The germline V and J ends were trimmed by 4 bases and 2 bases, with 16 bases remaining between them. In DNA form, the CDR3 reads TGTGCCAGCAGCCGCTCAGGGGGGCTCACCTACAATGAGCAGTTCTTC. It translates to CASSRSGGLTYNEQFF.

The chain combines TRBV7-2 with TRBJ2-4, with 7 bases fitting TRBD1. CDR3 length equals 14 residues. The junction had 9 bases not matched to a gene; V was cut back by 5 bases and J by 8 bases. The germline CDR1 and CDR2 sequences are SGHTA and FQGNSA. The CDR3 protein is CASSPQRQGHIQYF. CDR3 DNA: TGTGCCAGCAGCCCCCAGAGACAGGGTCACATTCAGTACTTC.

The chain employs TRBV5-1 and TRBJ1-1; 9 nucleotides agree with TRBD1. This CDR3 is built from 18 residues. The germline CDR1 and CDR2 sequences are SGHRS and YFSETQ. V lost 4 bases and J lost 2; bases outside the gene matches: 15. Here the CDR3 DNA reads TGCGCCAGCAGCGCCGGACAGGGGAGCTTAAGCCGCAACACTGAAGCTTTCTTT. Translated: CASSAGQGSLSRNTEAFF.

The rearrangement joins TRBV23-1 to TRBJ2-7; maybe TRBD1 (5 bases). TRBV23-1 is filed as an ORF, its function uncertain. CDR3 length: 12 amino acids. With 8 bases removed from V and 4 bases from J, the gap between germline ends came to 12 bases. Here the CDR3 DNA reads TGCGCCAGCTCGTCAGGGCCTTACGAGCAGTACTTC. Its protein is CASSSGPYEQYF.

The gene calls are TRBV7-8 and TRBJ2-3; possibly TRBD1 for D (5 bases). V was cut by 3 bases and J by 0 bases, with 10 bases left in between. The CDR3 runs 15 residues. Germline V gene sequence: CDR1 SGHVS, CDR2 FQNEAQ. In nucleotides, the CDR3 is TGTGCCAGCAGCTTCCGGACACCTAGCACAGATACGCAGTATTTT. It codes for CASSFRTPSTDTQYF.

This clone was counted a few times. This rearrangement joins TRBV6-2 or TRBV6-3 to TRBJ1-5; D might be TRBD1 (5 bases). The CDR3 is 13 amino acids. Trimming pared 5 bases from V and 4 bases from J, leaving 9 bases between. The V gene's germline CDR1 is MNHEY and CDR2 SVGEGT. The CDR3 DNA is TGTGCCAGCAGTCCCTACAGGAATCAGCCCCAGCATTTT. This sequence encodes CASSPYRNQPQHF.

DNA of the CDR3: TGTGCCAGCAGCAGGGGGCAGCGCACTGAAGCTTTCTTT. Residues: CASSRGQRTEAFF. The rearrangement links TRBV6-5 to TRBJ1-1, with TRBD1 matching over 8 bases. Germline V gene lookup returns CDR1 MNHEY and CDR2 SVGAGI. Losses at the gene ends were 6 bases for V and 4 bases for J; bases not matched to a gene: 4. The CDR3 loop spans 13 amino acids.

The V gene is TRBV4-2, the J gene TRBJ1-3; D perhaps matches TRBD1 (6 bases). This CDR3 region has 16 residues. Germline V lookup: CDR1 LGHNA, CDR2 YNFKEQ. V dropped 4 bases and J dropped 0 bases, with 13 bases sitting between them. In nucleotides, the CDR3 is TGTGCCAGCAGCCGATCGCGGGGGGCCTCTGGAAACACCATATATTTT. Translation: CASSRSRGASGNTIYF.

V usage is TRBV11-2 and J usage is TRBJ2-3; D gene uncertain. V lost 3 bases, J lost 5 bases, and 9 bases lay in between. CDR3 size: 13 residues. The germline V gene encodes CDR1 SGHAT and CDR2 FQNNGV. The CDR3 nucleotides read TGTGCCAGCAGCTTTCAGTTAATAGATACGCAGTATTTT. Encoded protein: CASSFQLIDTQYF.

The chain is built from TRBV27 and TRBJ2-7; 7 nucleotides line up with TRBD2. Germline V gene sequence: CDR1 MNHEY, CDR2 SMNVEV (reference sequence). Trimming took 5 bases from V and 7 from J; bases not matched to a gene: 14. The length of the CDR3 is 15 residues. The CDR3 sequence: CASSPRTSVIGEQYF. In DNA, the CDR3 is TGTGCCAGCAGTCCCCGAACTAGCGTCATAGGTGAGCAGTACTTC.

The rearrangement links TRBV20-1 to TRBJ1-6; 9 bases match TRBD1. Germline trimming cut 3 bases from V and 1 base from J; bases unmatched to any gene: 10. Germline CDR1 reads DFQATT; CDR2 reads SNEGSKA (reference sequence). CDR3 size: 18 residues. CDR3 in DNA: TGCAGTGCTAGTCCCAACAGGGGGCTGAGGTCCTATAATTCACCCCTCCACTTT. Its translation: CSASPNRGLRSYNSPLHF.

The chain is built from TRBV6-4 and TRBJ1-1; a weak D match, TRBD1 (5 bases). Per germline, CDR1 MRHNA and CDR2 SNTAGT. This CDR3 contains 13 residues. V lost 5 bases to trimming and J lost 5 bases, with 12 bases between them. CDR3 region: CASSPDSLTEAFF. For the CDR3, the DNA is TGTGCCAGCAGTCCCGACAGCCTGACTGAAGCTTTCTTT.

This chain joins TRBV4-3 and TRBJ1-4, with D possibly being TRBD1 (5 bases). Trimming left V 0 bases short and J 5 bases short, with 13 bases between. The CDR3 extends over 16 amino acids. Germline V lookup: CDR1 LGHNA, CDR2 YSLEER. The CDR3 loop reads CASSQDFGGGNEKLFF. CDR3 bases: TGCGCCAGCAGCCAAGACTTCGGGGGAGGGAATGAAAAACTGTTTTTT.